Listed here are 21 T cell receptor beta chains from one sample, sequenced in a study of blood T cell repertoires in COVID-19. Sequencing used immunoSEQ multiplex PCR; TCRdb keeps in-frame clones, though not all of them. The repertoire holds some 70,000 clones, with around 91% as singletons. Sequencing was performed on peripheral blood. These receptors were taken from a man aged 50 or older with acute or convalescent COVID-19.

The V and J genes are TRBV5-1 and TRBJ1-5, with 9 bases that match TRBD1. CDR3 length: 15 amino acids. Germline CDR1 and CDR2: SGHRS and YFSETQ. Trimming took 3 bases from V and 3 from J; bases not matched to a gene: 4. DNA for the CDR3: TGCGCCAGCAGCTCACAGGGGGCAACCAATCAGCCCCAGCATTTT. The encoded protein is CASSSQGATNQPQHF.

The V gene is TRBV11-2, the J gene TRBJ2-1, with a possible D match to TRBD1 (5 bases). The germline V and J ends were trimmed by 2 bases and 4 bases, with 9 bases remaining between them. Germline lookup yields CDR1 SGHAT and CDR2 FQNNGV. The CDR3 is 14 residues long. The DNA of the CDR3 is TGTGCCAGCAGCTTACAGGGCCCGTACAATGAGCAGTTCTTC. Residues: CASSLQGPYNEQFF.

This clone was detected only a few times. The CDR3 bases are TGCAGCGTTGAAGATCCGGGTCAGCCCCAGCATTTT. It encodes CSVEDPGQPQHF. V gene TRBV29-1 combines with J gene TRBJ1-5, with D uncertain. The CDR3 runs 12 residues. Trimming shortened V by 0 bases and J by 6 bases, and 6 bases separated the two germline ends. Germline lookup yields CDR1 SQVTM and CDR2 ANQGSEA.

The genes are TRBV7-9 and TRBJ1-2; a possible D gene is TRBD1 (5 bases). This CDR3 has 15 residues. Trimming cost V 5 bases and J 4 bases, with 17 bases left between them. From germline, CDR1 is SEHNR and CDR2 FQNEAQ (reference sequence). CDR3 amino acids: CASSPGGTFLYGYTF. CDR3 bases: TGTGCCAGCAGCCCCGGCGGGACCTTCCTCTATGGCTACACCTTC. The whole variable domain, remainder taken from reference TRBV7-9 and TRBJ1-2, is DTGVSQNPRHKITKRGQNVTFRCDPISEHNRLYWYRQTLGQGPEFLTYFQNEAQLEKSRLLSDRFSAERPKGSFSTLEIQRTEQGDSAMYLCASSPGGTFLYGYTFGSGTRLTVV.

V is TRBV20-1 and J is TRBJ2-7, with D maybe TRBD2 (6 bases). V lost 3 bases, J lost 6 bases, and 15 bases lay in between. CDR3 length: 13 amino acids. CDR1 is DFQATT, CDR2 SNEGSKA, per germline (reference sequence). This chain's CDR3 is CSASGPGGTEQYF. DNA of the CDR3: TGCAGTGCTAGTGGGCCGGGCGGGACCGAGCAGTACTTC.

V usage is TRBV18 and J usage is TRBJ1-2, with 8 bases identical to TRBD1. Per the germline V gene, CDR1 is KGHSH and CDR2 is LQKENI. The trim removed 4 bases at V and 5 bases at J, leaving 12 bases unmatched. The CDR3 consists of 16 residues. CDR3 region: CASSQTDSDRVYGYTF. For the CDR3, the DNA is TGTGCCAGCTCACAGACCGACTCGGACAGGGTTTATGGCTACACCTTC.

The chain employs TRBV18 and TRBJ1-3, with 8 bases fitting TRBD1. Germline V lookup: CDR1 KGHSH, CDR2 LQKENI. The CDR3 runs 15 residues. Trimming removed 6 bases from V and 5 bases from J; junction bases left unmatched: 9. This CDR3 reads CASSGGTGVRNTIYF. DNA for the CDR3: TGTGCCAGCTCGGGCGGGACAGGCGTAAGAAACACCATATATTTT.

This clone was detected ten times or more. This chain connects TRBV29-1 to TRBJ1-2; D call uncertain. CDR3 length equals 17 residues. The ends were cut back, 4 bases at V and 0 bases at J, with 21 bases in the middle. Germline CDR1 and CDR2: SQVTM and ANQGSEA. This CDR3 is CSVGRHPRDDSNYGYTF. DNA of the CDR3: TGCAGCGTTGGGCGACACCCCAGAGACGATTCTAACTATGGCTACACCTTC.

The chain is built from TRBV29-1 and TRBJ1-2; D remains ambiguous. CDR3 length: 12 residues. Germline V gene sequence: CDR1 SQVTM, CDR2 ANQGSEA. Deletions cut 6 bases from V and 3 bases from J, with 11 bases between. The DNA for the CDR3 is TGCAGCGTCCAGTTCAGTGACTATGGCTACACCTTC. Its protein is CSVQFSDYGYTF.

The count of this clone is one. The CDR3, as DNA: TGTGCCAGCAGCCAAGAGGGGACTCCCTCCTACGAGCAGTACTTC. Translated: CASSQEGTPSYEQYF. The chain couples TRBV3-1 (or the pseudogene TRBV3-2) to TRBJ2-7, with a tentative D call TRBD2 (6 bases). The V end lost 0 bases, the J end lost 0 bases, and 9 bases lay between the germline ends. Germline assignment: CDR1 LGHDT and CDR2 YNNKEL (reference sequence). The CDR3 consists of 15 residues.

V and J are TRBV19 and TRBJ1-1; 7 nucleotides agree with TRBD1. This CDR3 is 16 amino acids long. The germline V gene has CDR1 LNHDA and CDR2 SQIVND (reference sequence). Trimming took 8 bases from V and 5 from J; bases not matched to a gene: 17. The CDR3 sequence is CASPYPPDRVRTEAFF. As DNA, the CDR3 is TGTGCCAGTCCTTACCCCCCCGACAGGGTTAGGACTGAAGCTTTCTTT.

The gene calls are TRBV10-3 and TRBJ2-1; TRBD2 aligns across 13 bases. The CDR3 runs 15 residues. V lost 4 bases and J lost 10; bases outside the gene matches: 7. Germline V gene sequence: CDR1 ENHRY, CDR2 SYGVKD. CDR3 residues: CAISATSGREGEQFF. CDR3 DNA sequence: TGTGCCATCAGTGCCACTAGCGGGAGGGAGGGGGAGCAGTTCTTC.

This clone was observed once. This rearrangement joins TRBV24-1 to TRBJ2-1; perhaps TRBD2 as D (6 bases). From germline, CDR1 is KGHDR and CDR2 SFDVKD. Between the trimmed V and J ends, which lost 4 bases and 2 bases, there was a span of 11 bases. The CDR3 is made up of 15 amino acids. CDR3 protein: CATSDPGLPYNEQFF. CDR3 in DNA: TGTGCCACCAGTGACCCGGGACTGCCCTACAATGAGCAGTTCTTC.

The CDR3 DNA reads TGTGCCAGCAGTTACCTGGGCAGGGGGCTCCACGAGCAGTACTTC. Its protein product is CASSYLGRGLHEQYF. The V and J genes are TRBV6-5 and TRBJ2-7; 8 bases are a match to TRBD1. Germline CDR1 reads MNHEY; CDR2 reads SVGAGI. This CDR3 comprises 15 residues. V was pared by 2 bases and J by 5 bases, with 8 bases of the junction left unmatched.

The chain links TRBV3-1 (or the pseudogene TRBV3-2) to TRBJ2-5; 8 nucleotides match TRBD2. This CDR3 is built from 17 residues. Trimming removed 0 bases from V and 4 bases from J; junction bases left unmatched: 10. The V gene's germline CDR1 is LGHDT and CDR2 YNNKEL (reference sequence). The CDR3 reads CASSQEVSGKWRETQYF. The CDR3 nucleotides are TGTGCCAGCAGCCAAGAGGTTAGCGGGAAGTGGAGAGAGACCCAGTACTTC.

The chain joins TRBV7-2 to TRBJ2-3; 7 nucleotides agree with TRBD1. Germline V gene data show CDR1 as SGHTA and CDR2 as FQGNSA. The J segment lost 2 bases and the V segment lost 4 bases, leaving 9 bases of the junction unmatched. This CDR3 spans 16 amino acids. The DNA for the CDR3 is TGTGCCAGCAGCTCGGGACAGAGTCTTTTCACAGATACGCAGTATTTT. Protein product: CASSSGQSLFTDTQYF.

The chain couples TRBV27 to TRBJ1-5; 7 bases are shared with TRBD1. The CDR3 extends over 15 amino acids. Germline V gene data show CDR1 as MNHEY and CDR2 as SMNVEV (reference sequence). The V gene end was trimmed by 6 bases and the J gene end by 0 bases; junction bases not matched to a gene: 5. This CDR3 is CASSDRAYSNQPQHF. CDR3 nucleotides: TGTGCCAGCAGCGACAGGGCCTATAGCAATCAGCCCCAGCATTTT.

The CDR3 sequence: CASSQVQTGDTEAFF. For the CDR3, the DNA is TGTGCCAGCAGCCAAGTCCAGACAGGGGACACTGAAGCTTTCTTT. The chain has TRBV4-2 and TRBJ1-1, with TRBD1 matching over 8 bases. Germline CDR1 LGHNA, CDR2 YNFKEQ. After removal of 1 base from V and 3 bases from J, the junction contained 4 bases not matched to a gene. This CDR3 spans 15 amino acids.

With respect to this clone: Within the sample, other DNA sequences also encode this same CDR3. This rearrangement joins TRBV6-5 to TRBJ2-7; D might be TRBD2 (5 bases). The CDR3 loop spans 14 amino acids. Germline V gives CDR1 MNHEY, CDR2 SVGAGI. V was trimmed by 5 bases and J by 2 bases, leaving 13 bases between them. CDR3 protein: CASSPGLGTYEQYF. In nucleotides, the CDR3 is TGTGCCAGCAGTCCCGGGCTCGGGACCTACGAGCAGTACTTC.

The chain joins TRBV30 to TRBJ1-2, with TRBD1 as a possible D gene (5 bases). The CDR3 has 13 amino acids. Between the trimmed V and J ends, which lost 2 bases and 10 bases, there was a span of 17 bases. Looked up from germline, CDR1 is GTSNPN and CDR2 is SVGIG (reference sequence). CDR3 loop: CAWSWGRQFVYTF. CDR3 nucleotides: TGTGCCTGGAGTTGGGGAAGACAGTTTGTCTACACCTTC.

The chain couples TRBV7-2 to TRBJ2-1, with 8 bases fitting TRBD2. CDR1 SGHTA and CDR2 FQGNSA come from the germline V gene. J was trimmed by 6 bases and V by 2 bases; bases with no gene match: 9. The CDR3 extends over 16 amino acids. The CDR3 DNA reads TGTGCCAGCAGCTTATGGTCCCGGGAGGGGCTCAATGAGCAGTTCTTC. It yields the protein CASSLWSREGLNEQFF.